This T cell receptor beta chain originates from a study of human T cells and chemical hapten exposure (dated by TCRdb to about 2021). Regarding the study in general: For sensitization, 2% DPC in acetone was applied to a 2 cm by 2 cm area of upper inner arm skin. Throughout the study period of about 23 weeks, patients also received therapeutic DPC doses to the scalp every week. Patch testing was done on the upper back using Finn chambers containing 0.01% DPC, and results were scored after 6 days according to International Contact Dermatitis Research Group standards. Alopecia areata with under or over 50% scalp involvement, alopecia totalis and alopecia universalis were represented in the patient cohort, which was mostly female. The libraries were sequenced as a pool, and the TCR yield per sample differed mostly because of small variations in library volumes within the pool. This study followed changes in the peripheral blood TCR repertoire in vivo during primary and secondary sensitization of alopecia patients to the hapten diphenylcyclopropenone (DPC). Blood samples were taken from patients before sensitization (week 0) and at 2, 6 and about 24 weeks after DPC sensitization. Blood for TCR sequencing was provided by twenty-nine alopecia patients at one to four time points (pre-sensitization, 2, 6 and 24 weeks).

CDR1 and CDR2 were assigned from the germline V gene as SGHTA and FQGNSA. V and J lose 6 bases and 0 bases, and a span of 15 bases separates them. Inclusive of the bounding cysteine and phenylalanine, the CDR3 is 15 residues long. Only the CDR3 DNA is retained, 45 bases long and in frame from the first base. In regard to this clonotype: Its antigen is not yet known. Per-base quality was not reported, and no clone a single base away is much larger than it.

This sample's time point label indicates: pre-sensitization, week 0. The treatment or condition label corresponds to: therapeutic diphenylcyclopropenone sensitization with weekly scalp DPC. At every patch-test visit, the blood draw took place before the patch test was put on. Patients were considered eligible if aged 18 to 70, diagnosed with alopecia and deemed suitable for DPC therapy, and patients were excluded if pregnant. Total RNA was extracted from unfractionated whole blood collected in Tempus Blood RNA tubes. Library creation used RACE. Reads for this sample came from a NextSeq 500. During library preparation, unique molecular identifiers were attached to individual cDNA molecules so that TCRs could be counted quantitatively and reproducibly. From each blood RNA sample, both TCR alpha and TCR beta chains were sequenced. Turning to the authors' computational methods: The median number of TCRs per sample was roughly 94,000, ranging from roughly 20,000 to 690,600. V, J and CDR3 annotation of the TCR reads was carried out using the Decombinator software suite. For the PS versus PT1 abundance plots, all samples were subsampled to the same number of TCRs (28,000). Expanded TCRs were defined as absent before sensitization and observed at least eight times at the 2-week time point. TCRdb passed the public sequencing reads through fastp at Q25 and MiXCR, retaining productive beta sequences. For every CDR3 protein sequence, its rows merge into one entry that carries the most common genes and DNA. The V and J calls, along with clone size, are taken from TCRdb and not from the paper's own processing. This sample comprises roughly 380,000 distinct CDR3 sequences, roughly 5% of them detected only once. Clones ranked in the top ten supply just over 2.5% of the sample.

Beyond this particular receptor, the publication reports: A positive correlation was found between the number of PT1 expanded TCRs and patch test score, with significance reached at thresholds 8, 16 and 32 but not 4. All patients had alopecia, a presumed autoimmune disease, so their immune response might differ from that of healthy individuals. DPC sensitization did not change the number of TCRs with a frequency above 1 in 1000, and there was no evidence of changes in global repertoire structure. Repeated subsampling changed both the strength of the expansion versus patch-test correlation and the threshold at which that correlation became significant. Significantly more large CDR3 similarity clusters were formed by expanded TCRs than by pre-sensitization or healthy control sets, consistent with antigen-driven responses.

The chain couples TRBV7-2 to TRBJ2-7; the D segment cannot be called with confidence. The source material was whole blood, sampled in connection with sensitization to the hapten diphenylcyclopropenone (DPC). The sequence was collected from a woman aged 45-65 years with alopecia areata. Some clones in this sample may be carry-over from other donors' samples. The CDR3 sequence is CASRLVAEISYEQYF. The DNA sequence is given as TGTGCCAGCAGGCTAGTGGCGGAAATCTCCTACGAGCAGTACTTC.